This TCR beta chain is from a study of blood T cell repertoires in COVID-19 (dated by TCRdb to about 2020). Some background on the complete study: The collaborator samples originated in the United States, Italy and Spain and spanned the acute and convalescent phases of COVID-19. Sample metadata almost always included a de-identified subject ID, COVID-19 status, age in years and sex. The dataset comprised deeply sampled blood TCRbeta repertoires from subjects exposed to, actively infected with, or recovered from COVID-19. The samples were drawn from two sources: the first 160 participants of the ongoing ImmuneRACE study, and 1,200 or so subjects contributed by 6 global collaborators. Where HLA class I and class II types were available, the types were taken from metadata supplied by the sample provider, not from assay-based typing. The prospective study material was composed of cDNA or gDNA derived from T cells, B-cell-depleted T cells, or PBMCs. A freely available public database, intended as a resource for researchers studying the immune response to SARS-CoV-2, is where the repertoires were released. Results the study describes overall, beyond this receptor: How much clinical and demographic metadata was included differed by source and by participant, and the metadata was provided uncurated.

Each collaborating institution followed its own protocols to collect whole blood in K2EDTA tubes. For TCRbeta analysis, collaborators shipped samples in one of three forms: frozen whole blood, isolated PBMCs, or DNA extracted from either of those sample types. The immunoSEQ Assay, a bias-controlled multiplex PCR, was used to amplify TCRbeta CDR3 regions from genomic DNA. For the original study's pipeline: The number of nucleated cells in each sample was estimated by amplification of reference gene primers within the assay. To quantify the absolute abundance of each unique TCRbeta CDR3 rearrangement, sequence reads were collapsed and filtered. For each sample, productive Simpson clonality was calculated by taking the square root of Simpson's diversity index across productive rearrangements. As stored in TCRdb, this immuneACCESS dataset retains in-frame rearrangements with V and J assigned. A fraction of the clones does not appear; measured against another copy, unresolved V genes explain less than half of the discrepancy, and the remainder lacks a known reason. V, J and clone size were drawn from that table, and D and trimming were deduced from the DNA. The sample table records approximately 400,000 clones; more than 80% of these occur just once. 0.95% to 1.5% of the sample is held by the ten biggest clonotypes.

With respect to this clone: Its antigen target is currently unknown. Base qualities are missing; no much larger clone stands one base away.

V is pruned by 4 bases and J by 3 bases, leaving 9 bases of the junction without a gene match. The germline V gene specifies SNHLY as CDR1 and FYNNEI as CDR2. The CDR3 holds 18 amino acids from the cysteine to the phenylalanine. The kept DNA is CDR3 alone, 54 bases in frame from the first base. The source is a man aged 35-49 years with acute or convalescent COVID-19. The specimen was peripheral blood. This sequence uses TRBV2 and TRBJ2-7; 16 junctional bases match TRBD2. The CDR3 in this case is CASSGGTSGRASVYEQYF. The sequenced DNA: TGTGCCAGCAGTGGCGGGACTAGCGGGAGGGCCTCGGTCTACGAGCAGTACTTC. Supplemented by the reference TRBV2 and TRBJ2-7 proteins around the CDR3, the complete variable domain is EPEVTQTPSHQVTQMGQEVILRCVPISNHLYFYWYRQILGQKVEFLVSFYNNEISEKSEIFDDQFSVERPDGSNFTLKIRSTKLEDSAMYFCASSGGTSGRASVYEQYFGPGTRLTVT.